This T cell receptor (beta chain) was identified during a study of shared clonotypes between healthy human individuals. As for this clone: The antigen remains undetermined.

Study results and limitations: Generation probabilities were higher for clonotypes shared across all four sorted-subset donors than for unshared ones. Between a handful of donors, naive CD4 clonotypes were shared at a level of about 5.3%.

Measured with immunoSEQ multiplex PCR; TCRdb has only the in-frame clones, and not every one. The data hold some 2.1 million clones, with 85% to 95% observed a single time. Each donor was a Caucasian adult residing in Nashville, Tennessee. This TCR came from a man between 18 and 35 years old in good health. Sequenced material: naive CD4+ T cells sorted from blood. Subset given: CD45RA+ positively selected.

The CDR3 is CSVESGTGAGEKLFF. The CDR3 bases are TGCAGCGTTGAAAGCGGGACAGGGGCTGGAGAAAAACTGTTTTTT. The V gene is TRBV29-1, the J gene TRBJ1-4, with 10 bases that match TRBD1. V lost 2 bases, J lost 8 bases, and 8 bases stayed unmatched. The V gene's germline CDR1 is SQVTM and CDR2 ANQGSEA. The CDR3 is made up of 15 amino acids.